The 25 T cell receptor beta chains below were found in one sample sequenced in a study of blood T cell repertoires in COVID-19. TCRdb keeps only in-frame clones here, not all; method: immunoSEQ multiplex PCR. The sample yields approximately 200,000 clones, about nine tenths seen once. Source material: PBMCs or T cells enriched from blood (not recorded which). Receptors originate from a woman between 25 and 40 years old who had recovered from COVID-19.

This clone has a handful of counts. This CDR3 is CASSLSREGSYEQYF. The DNA of the CDR3 is TGTGCCAGCAGCTTAAGTCGGGAAGGCTCCTACGAGCAGTACTTC. This chain connects TRBV7-3 to TRBJ2-7, with D possibly TRBD2 on 5 matching bases. Trimming shortened V by 1 base and J by 0 bases, and 10 bases separated the two germline ends. CDR3 length equals 15 residues. Germline assignment: CDR1 SGHTA and CDR2 FQGTGA.

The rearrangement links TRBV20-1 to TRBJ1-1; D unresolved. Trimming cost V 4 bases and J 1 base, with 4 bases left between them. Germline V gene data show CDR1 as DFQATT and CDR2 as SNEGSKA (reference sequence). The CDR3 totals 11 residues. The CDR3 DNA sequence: TGCAGTGCTAAGCAGAACACTGAAGCTTTCTTT. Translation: CSAKQNTEAFF.

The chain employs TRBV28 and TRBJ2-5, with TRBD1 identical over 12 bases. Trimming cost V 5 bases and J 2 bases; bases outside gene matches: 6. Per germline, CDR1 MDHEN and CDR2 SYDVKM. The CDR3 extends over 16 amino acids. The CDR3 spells CASSNTGQGAQETQYF. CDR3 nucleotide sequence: TGTGCCAGCAGTAATACGGGACAGGGGGCACAAGAGACCCAGTACTTC.

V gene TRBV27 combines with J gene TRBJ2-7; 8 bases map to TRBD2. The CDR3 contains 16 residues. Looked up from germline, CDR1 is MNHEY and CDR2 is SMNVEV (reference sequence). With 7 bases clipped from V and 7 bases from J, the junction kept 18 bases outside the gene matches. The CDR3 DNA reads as TGTGCCAGCACCTCCCTCGAGACGAGCGGGAGTTGGGAGCAGTACTTC. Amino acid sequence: CASTSLETSGSWEQYF.

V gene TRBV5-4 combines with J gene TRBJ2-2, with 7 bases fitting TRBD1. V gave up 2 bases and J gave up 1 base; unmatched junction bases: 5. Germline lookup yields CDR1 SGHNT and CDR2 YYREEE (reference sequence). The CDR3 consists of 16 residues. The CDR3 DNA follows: TGTGCCAGCAGCTTAGGGTCAGGGGGGAACACCGGGGAGCTGTTTTTT. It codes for CASSLGSGGNTGELFF.

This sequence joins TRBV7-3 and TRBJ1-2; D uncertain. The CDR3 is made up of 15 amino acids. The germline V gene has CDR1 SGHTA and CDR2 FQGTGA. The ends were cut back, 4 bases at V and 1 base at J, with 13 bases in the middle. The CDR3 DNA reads TGTGCCAGCAGCTCCTCTCCCACCTATAACTATGGCTACACCTTC. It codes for CASSSSPTYNYGYTF.

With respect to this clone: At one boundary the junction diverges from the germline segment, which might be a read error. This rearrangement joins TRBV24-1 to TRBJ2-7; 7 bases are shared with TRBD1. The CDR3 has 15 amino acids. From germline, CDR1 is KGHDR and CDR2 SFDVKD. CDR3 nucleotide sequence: TGTGCCACCAGTGATCCCCGGGACAGAACCTACAAGCAGTACTTC. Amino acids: CATSDPRDRTYKQYF.

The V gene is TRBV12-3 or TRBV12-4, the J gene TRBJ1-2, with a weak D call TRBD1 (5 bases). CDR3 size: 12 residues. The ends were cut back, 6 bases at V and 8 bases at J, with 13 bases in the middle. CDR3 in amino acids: CASSRAARGYTF. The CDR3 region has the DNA TGTGCCAGCAGCAGGGCCGCTAGAGGCTACACCTTC.

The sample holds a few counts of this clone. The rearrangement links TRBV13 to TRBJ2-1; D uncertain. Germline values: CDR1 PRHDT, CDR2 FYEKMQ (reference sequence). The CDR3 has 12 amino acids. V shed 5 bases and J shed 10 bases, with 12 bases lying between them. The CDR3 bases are TGTGCCAGCAGCCCCTCGTTGGGCGAGCAGTTCTTC. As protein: CASSPSLGEQFF.

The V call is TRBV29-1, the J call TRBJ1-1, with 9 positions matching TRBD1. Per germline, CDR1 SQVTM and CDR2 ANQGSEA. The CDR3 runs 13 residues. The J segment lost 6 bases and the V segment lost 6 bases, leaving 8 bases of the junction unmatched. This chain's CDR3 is CSVARTGAAEAFF. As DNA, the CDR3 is TGCAGCGTAGCGAGGACAGGGGCCGCTGAAGCTTTCTTT.

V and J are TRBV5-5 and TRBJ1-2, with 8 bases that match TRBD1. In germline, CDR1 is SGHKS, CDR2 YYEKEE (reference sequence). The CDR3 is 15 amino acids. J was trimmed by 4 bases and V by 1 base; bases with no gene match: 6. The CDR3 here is CASSLSDRVSYGYTF. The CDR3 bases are TGTGCCAGCAGCTTGTCGGACAGGGTGAGCTATGGCTACACCTTC. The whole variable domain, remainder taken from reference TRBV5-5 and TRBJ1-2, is DAGVTQSPTHLIKTRGQQVTLRCSPISGHKSVSWYQQVLGQGPQFIFQYYEKEERGRGNFPDRFSARQFPNYSSELNVNALLLGDSALYLCASSLSDRVSYGYTFGSGTRLTVV.

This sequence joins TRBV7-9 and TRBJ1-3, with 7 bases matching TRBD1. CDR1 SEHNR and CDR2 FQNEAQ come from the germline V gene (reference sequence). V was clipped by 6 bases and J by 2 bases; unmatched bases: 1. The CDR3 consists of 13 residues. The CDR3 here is CASSTGAGNTIYF. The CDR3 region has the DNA TGTGCCAGCAGTACAGGGGCTGGAAACACCATATATTTT. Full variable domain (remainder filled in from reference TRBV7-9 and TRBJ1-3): DTGVSQNPRHKITKRGQNVTFRCDPISEHNRLYWYRQTLGQGPEFLTYFQNEAQLEKSRLLSDRFSAERPKGSFSTLEIQRTEQGDSAMYLCASSTGAGNTIYFGEGSWLTVV.

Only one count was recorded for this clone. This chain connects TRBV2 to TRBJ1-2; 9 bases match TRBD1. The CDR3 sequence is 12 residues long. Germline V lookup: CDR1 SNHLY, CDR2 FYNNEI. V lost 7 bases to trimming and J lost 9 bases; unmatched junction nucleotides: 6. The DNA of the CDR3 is TGTGCCAGCAAAGTGGACAGGGGTAGCTACACCTTC. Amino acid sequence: CASKVDRGSYTF.

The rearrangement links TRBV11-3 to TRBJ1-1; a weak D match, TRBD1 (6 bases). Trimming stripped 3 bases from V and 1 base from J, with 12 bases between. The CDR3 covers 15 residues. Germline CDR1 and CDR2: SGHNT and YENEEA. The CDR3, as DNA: TGTGCCAGCAGCTTCTACAGGGCGGGGAACACTGAAGCTTTCTTT. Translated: CASSFYRAGNTEAFF.

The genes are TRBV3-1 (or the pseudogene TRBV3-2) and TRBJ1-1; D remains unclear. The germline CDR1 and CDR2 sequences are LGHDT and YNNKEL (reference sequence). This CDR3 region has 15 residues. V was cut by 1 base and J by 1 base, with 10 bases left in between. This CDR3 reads CASSQGLTSNTEAFF. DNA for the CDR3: TGTGCCAGCAGCCAAGGTCTAACGTCGAACACTGAAGCTTTCTTT.

The CDR3 region has the DNA TGTGCCTGGATGGGAGAGAATAATTCACCCCTCCACTTT. Encoded protein: CAWMGENNSPLHF. The rearrangement joins TRBV30 to TRBJ1-6, with D unclear. The V end was cut by 4 bases, the J end by 5 bases, with 9 bases between. The germline gives CDR1 GTSNPN, CDR2 SVGIG (reference sequence). The CDR3 runs 13 residues.

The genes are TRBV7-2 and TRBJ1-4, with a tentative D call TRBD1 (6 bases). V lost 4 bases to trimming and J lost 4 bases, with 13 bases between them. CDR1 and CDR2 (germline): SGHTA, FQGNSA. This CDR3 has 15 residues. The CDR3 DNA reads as TGTGCCAGCAGCTCCCACAGGGCGGATAATGAAAAACTGTTTTTT. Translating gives CASSSHRADNEKLFF.

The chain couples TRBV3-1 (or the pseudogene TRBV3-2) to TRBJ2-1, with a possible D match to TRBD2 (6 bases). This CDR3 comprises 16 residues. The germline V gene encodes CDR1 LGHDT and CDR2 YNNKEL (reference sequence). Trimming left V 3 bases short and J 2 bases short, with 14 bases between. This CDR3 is CASSHALADPYNEQFF. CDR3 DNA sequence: TGTGCCAGCAGCCACGCACTAGCAGACCCCTACAATGAGCAGTTCTTC.

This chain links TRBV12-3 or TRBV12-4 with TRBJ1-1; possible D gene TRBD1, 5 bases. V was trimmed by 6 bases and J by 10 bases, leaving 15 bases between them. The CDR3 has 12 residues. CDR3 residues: CASRPGRVSAFF. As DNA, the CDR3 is TGTGCCAGCAGGCCGGGCAGGGTGTCAGCTTTCTTT.

The CDR3 loop reads CASILRGTNEDTQYF. CDR3 nucleotide sequence: TGTGCCAGCATCCTAAGGGGGACGAATGAGGATACGCAGTATTTT. The chain links TRBV6-5 to TRBJ2-3; TRBD1 is a possible D gene (6 bases). V was clipped by 7 bases and J by 6 bases, with 20 bases between them. The CDR3 totals 15 residues. Germline V gives CDR1 MNHEY, CDR2 SVGAGI.

This CDR3 reads CATRDTLNTEAFF. CDR3 in DNA: TGTGCCACCCGGGACACCTTGAACACTGAAGCTTTCTTT. The rearrangement joins TRBV19 to TRBJ1-1; D may be TRBD1 (6 bases). V shed 10 bases and J shed 0 bases, with 12 bases lying between them. The CDR3 extends over 13 amino acids. Looked up from germline, CDR1 is LNHDA and CDR2 is SQIVND (reference sequence).

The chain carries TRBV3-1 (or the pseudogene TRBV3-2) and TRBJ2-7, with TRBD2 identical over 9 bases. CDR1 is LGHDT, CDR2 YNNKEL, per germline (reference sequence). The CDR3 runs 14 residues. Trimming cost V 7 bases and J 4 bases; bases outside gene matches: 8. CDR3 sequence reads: CASIHVAGGYEQYF. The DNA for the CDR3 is TGTGCCAGCATCCACGTGGCGGGGGGGTACGAGCAGTACTTC.

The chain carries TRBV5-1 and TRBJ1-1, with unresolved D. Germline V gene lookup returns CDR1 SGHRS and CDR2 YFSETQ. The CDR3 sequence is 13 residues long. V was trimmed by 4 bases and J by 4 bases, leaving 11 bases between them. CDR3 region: CASSPGVGTEAFF. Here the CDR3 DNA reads TGCGCCAGCAGCCCGGGAGTCGGCACTGAAGCTTTCTTT.

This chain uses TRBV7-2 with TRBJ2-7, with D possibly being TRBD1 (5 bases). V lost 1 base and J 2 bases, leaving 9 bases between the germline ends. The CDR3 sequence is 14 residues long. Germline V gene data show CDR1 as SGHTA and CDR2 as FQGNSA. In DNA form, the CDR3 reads TGTGCCAGCAGCTTAGGTCCAGGGACCTACGAGCAGTACTTC. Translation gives CASSLGPGTYEQYF. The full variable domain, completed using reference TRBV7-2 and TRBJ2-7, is GAGVSQSPSNKVTEKGKDVELRCDPISGHTALYWYRQSLGQGLEFLIYFQGNSAPDKSGLPSDRFSAERTGGSVSTLTIQRTQQEDSAVYLCASSLGPGTYEQYFGPGTRLTVT.

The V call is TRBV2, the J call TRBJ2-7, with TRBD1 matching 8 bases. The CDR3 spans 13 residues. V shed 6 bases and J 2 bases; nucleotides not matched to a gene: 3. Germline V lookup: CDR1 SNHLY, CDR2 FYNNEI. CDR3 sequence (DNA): TGTGCCAGCAGCCCGACAGGGGCCTACGAGCAGTACTTC. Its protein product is CASSPTGAYEQYF.